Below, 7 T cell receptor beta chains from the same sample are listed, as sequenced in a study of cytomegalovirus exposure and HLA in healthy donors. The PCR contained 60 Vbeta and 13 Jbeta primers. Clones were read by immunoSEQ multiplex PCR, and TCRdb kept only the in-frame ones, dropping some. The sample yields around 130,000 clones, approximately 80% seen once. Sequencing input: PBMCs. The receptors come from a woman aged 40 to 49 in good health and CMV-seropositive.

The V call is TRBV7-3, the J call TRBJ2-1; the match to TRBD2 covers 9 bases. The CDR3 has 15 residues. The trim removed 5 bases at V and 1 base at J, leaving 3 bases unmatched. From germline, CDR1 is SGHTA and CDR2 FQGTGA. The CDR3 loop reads CASSTTSGSYNEQFF. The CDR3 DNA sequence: TGTGCCAGCAGCACGACTAGCGGATCCTACAATGAGCAGTTCTTC.

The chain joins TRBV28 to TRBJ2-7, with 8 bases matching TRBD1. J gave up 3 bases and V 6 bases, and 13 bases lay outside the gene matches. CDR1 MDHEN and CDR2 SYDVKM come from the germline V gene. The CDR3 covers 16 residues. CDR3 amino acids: CASSKPPTGAFYEQYF. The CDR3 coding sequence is TGTGCCAGCAGCAAACCCCCGACAGGGGCGTTCTACGAGCAGTACTTC.

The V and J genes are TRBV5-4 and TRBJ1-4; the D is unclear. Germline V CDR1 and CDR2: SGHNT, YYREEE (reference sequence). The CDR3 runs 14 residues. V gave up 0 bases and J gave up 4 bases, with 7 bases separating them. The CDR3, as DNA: TGTGCCAGCAGCTTGGACCGACTTAATGAAAAACTGTTTTTT. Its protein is CASSLDRLNEKLFF.

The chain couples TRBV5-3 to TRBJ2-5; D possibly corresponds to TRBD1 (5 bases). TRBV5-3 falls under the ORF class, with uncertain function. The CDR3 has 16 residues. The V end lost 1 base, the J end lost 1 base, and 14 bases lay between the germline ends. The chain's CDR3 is CARSLPMRQRQETQYF. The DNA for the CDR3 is TGTGCCAGAAGCTTGCCTATGAGACAGCGCCAAGAGACCCAGTACTTC.

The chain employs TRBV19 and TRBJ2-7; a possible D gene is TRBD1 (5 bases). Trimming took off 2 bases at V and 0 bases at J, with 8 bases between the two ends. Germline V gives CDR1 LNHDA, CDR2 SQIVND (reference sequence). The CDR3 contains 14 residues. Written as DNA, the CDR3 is TGTGCCAGTAGTATACCAGGGAACTCCTACGAGCAGTACTTC. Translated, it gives CASSIPGNSYEQYF. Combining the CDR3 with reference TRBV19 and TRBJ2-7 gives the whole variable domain DGGITQSPKYLFRKEGQNVTLSCEQNLNHDAMYWYRQDPGQGLRLIYYSQIVNDFQKGDIAEGYSVSREKKESFPLTVTSAQKNPTAFYLCASSIPGNSYEQYFGPGTRLTVT.

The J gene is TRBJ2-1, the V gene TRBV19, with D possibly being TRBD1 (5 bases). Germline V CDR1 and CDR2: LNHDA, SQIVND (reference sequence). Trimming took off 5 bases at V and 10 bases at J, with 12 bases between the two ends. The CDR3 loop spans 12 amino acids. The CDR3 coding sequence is TGTGCCAGTAGTGCTGGTGCAGGGGAGCAGTTCTTC. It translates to CASSAGAGEQFF. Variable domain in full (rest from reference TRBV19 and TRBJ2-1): DGGITQSPKYLFRKEGQNVTLSCEQNLNHDAMYWYRQDPGQGLRLIYYSQIVNDFQKGDIAEGYSVSREKKESFPLTVTSAQKNPTAFYLCASSAGAGEQFFGPGTRLTVL.

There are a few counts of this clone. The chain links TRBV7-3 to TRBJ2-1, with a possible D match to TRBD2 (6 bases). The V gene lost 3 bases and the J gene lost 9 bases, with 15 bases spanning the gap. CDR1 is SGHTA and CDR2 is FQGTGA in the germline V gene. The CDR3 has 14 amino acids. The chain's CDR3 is CASSLGGHEGEQFF. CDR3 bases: TGTGCCAGCAGCTTGGGGGGTCACGAGGGTGAGCAGTTCTTC.